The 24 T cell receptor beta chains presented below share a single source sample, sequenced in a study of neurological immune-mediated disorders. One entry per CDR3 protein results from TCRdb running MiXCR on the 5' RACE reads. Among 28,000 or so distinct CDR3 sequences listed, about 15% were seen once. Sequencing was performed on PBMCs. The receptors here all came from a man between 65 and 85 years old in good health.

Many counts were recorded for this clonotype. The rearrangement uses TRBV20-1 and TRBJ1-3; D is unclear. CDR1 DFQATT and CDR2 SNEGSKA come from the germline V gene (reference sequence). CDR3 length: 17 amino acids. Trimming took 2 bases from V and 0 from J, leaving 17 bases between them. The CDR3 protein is CSARRTRGAGSGNTIYF. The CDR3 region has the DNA TGCAGTGCTAGAAGGACCCGGGGAGCCGGCTCTGGAAACACCATATATTTT.

In nucleotides, the CDR3 is TGTGCCAGTAGTCAAACCGGGACAGCAGAGACCCAGTACTTC. Translating it yields CASSQTGTAETQYF. The chain couples TRBV19 to TRBJ2-5; 7 bases are shared with TRBD1. CDR1 and CDR2 from the germline V gene are LNHDA and SQIVND (reference sequence). The CDR3 covers 14 residues. V trimming: 5 bases; J trimming: 4 bases; junction bases outside the gene matches: 7.

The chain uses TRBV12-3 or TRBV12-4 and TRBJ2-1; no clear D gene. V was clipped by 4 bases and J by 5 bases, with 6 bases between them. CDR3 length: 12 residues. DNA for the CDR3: TGTGCCAGCAGTTCCCAGCACAATGAGCAGTTCTTC. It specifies CASSSQHNEQFF.

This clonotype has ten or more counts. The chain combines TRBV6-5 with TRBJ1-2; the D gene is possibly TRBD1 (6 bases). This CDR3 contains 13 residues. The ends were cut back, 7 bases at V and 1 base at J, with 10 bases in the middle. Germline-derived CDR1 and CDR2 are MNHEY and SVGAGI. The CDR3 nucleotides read TGTGCCAGCACAGGGGCCCTTAACTATGGCTACACCTTC. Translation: CASTGALNYGYTF.

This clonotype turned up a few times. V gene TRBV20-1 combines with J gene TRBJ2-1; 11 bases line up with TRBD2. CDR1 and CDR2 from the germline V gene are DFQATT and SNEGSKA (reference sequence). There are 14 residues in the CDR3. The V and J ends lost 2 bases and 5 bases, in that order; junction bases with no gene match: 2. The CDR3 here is CSARRLAGHNEQFF. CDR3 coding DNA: TGCAGTGCTAGAAGACTAGCGGGGCACAATGAGCAGTTCTTC.

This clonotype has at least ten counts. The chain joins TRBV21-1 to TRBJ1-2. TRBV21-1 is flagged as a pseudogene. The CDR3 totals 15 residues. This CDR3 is CASSKDRSANYGYTF. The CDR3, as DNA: TGTGCCAGCAGCAAAGATCGCAGCGCTAACTATGGCTACACCTTC.

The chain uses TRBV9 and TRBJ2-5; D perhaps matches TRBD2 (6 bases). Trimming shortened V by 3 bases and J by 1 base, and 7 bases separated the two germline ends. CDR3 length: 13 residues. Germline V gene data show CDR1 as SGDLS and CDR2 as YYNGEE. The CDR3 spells CASSERVQETQYF. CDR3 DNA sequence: TGTGCCAGCAGCGAGCGGGTCCAAGAGACCCAGTACTTC.

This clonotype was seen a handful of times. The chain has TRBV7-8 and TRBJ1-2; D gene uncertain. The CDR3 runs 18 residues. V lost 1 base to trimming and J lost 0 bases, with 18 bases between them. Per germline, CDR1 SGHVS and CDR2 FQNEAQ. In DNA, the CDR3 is TGTGCCAGCAGCTTAGTTATAAGGGTTGGCAGGACTAACTATGGCTACACCTTC. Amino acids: CASSLVIRVGRTNYGYTF. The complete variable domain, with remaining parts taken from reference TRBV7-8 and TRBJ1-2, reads GAGVSQSPRYKVAKRGQDVALRCDPISGHVSLFWYQQALGQGPEFLTYFQNEAQLDKSGLPSDRFFAERPEGSVSTLKIQRTQQEDSAVYLCASSLVIRVGRTNYGYTFGSGTRLTVV.

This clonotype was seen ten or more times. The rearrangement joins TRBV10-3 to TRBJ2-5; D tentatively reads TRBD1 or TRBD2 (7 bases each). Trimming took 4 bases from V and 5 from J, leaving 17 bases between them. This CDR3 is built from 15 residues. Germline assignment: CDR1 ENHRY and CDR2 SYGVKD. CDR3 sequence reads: CAISGRGGAAETQYF. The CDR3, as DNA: TGTGCCATCAGTGGCAGGGGGGGAGCCGCGGAGACCCAGTACTTC.

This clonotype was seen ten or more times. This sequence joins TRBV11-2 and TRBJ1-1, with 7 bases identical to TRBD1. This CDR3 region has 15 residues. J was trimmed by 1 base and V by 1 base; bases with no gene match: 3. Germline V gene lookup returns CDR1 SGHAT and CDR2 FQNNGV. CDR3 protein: CASSLGRQGNTEAFF. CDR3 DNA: TGTGCCAGCAGCTTAGGGAGACAGGGGAACACTGAAGCTTTCTTT.

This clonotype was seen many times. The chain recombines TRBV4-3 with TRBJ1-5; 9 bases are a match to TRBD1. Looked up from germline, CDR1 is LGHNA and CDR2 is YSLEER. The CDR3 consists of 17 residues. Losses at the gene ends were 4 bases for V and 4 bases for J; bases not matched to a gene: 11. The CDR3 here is CASSRTKDRGGNQPQHF. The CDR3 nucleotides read TGCGCCAGCAGCCGGACTAAGGACAGGGGTGGAAATCAGCCCCAGCATTTT.

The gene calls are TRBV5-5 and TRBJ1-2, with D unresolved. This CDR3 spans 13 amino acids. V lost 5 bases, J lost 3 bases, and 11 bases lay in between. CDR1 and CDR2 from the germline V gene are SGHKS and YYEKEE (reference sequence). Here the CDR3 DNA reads TGTGCCAGCAGTTCGAACTTGGACTATGGCTACACCTTC. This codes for CASSSNLDYGYTF.

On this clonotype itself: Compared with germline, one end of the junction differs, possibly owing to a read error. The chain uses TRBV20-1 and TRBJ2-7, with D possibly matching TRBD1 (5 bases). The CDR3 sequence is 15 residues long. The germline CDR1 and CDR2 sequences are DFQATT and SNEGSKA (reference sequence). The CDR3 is CSVPRVGHSSYEQYF. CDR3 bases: TGCAGTGTCCCAAGGGTGGGGCACAGCTCCTATGAGCAGTACTTC.

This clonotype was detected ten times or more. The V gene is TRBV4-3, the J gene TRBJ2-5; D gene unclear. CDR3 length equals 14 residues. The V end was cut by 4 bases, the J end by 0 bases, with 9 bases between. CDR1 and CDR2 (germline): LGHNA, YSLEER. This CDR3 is CASSPLPNQETQYF. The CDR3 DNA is TGCGCCAGCAGCCCCTTACCAAACCAAGAGACCCAGTACTTC.

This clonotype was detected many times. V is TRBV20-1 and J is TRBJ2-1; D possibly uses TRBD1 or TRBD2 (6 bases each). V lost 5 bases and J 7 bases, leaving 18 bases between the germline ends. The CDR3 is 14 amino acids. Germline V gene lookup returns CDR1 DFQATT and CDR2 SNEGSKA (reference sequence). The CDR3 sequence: CSAPQARGANEQFF. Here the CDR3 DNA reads TGCAGTGCTCCTCAAGCGAGGGGGGCTAATGAGCAGTTCTTC.

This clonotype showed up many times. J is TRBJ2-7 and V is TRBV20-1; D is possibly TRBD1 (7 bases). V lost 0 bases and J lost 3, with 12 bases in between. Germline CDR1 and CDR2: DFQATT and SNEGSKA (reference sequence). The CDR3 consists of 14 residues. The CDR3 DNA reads TGCAGTGCTAGAGACCCCCAGGGGGGCTACGAGCAGTACTTC. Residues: CSARDPQGGYEQYF.

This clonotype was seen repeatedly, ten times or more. CDR3 sequence reads: CASSNRGHSNQPQHF. The DNA of the CDR3 is TGTGCCAGCAGTAACAGGGGGCATAGCAATCAGCCCCAGCATTTT. This chain joins TRBV6-2 or TRBV6-3 and TRBJ1-5; 9 nucleotides agree with TRBD1. J was trimmed by 0 bases and V by 5 bases; bases with no gene match: 2. Germline CDR1 MNHEY, CDR2 SVGEGT. The CDR3 is made up of 15 amino acids.

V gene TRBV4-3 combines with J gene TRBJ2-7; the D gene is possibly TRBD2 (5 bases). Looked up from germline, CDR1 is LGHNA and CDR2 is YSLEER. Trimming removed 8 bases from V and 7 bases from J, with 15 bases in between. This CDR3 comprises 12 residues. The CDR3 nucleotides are TGCGCCAGCCAACGGACGGGGATGGAGCAGTACTTC. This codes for CASQRTGMEQYF.

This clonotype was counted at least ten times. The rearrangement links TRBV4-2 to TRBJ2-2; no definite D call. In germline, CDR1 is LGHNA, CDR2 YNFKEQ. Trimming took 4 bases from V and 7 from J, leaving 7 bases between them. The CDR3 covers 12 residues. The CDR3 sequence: CASSLKNGELFF. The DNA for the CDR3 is TGTGCCAGCAGCCTCAAAAACGGGGAGCTGTTTTTT.

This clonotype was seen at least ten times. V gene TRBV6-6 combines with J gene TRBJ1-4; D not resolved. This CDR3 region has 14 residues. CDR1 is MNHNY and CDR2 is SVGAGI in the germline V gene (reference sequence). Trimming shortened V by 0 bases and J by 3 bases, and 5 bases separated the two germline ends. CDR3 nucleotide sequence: TGTGCCAGCAGTTACTCTACCGCTAATGAAAAACTGTTTTTT. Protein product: CASSYSTANEKLFF.

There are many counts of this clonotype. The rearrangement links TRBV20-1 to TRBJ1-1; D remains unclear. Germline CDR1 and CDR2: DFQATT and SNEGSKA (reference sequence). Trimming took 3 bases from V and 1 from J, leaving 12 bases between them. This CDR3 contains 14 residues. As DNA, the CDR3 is TGCAGTGCTAGTATCCCGGGTCGGAACACTGAAGCTTTCTTT. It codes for CSASIPGRNTEAFF.

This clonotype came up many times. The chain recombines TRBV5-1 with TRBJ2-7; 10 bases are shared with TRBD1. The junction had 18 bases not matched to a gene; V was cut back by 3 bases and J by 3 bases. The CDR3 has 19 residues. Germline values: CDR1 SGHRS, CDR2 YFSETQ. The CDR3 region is CASSSIRDRGEGVGYEQYF. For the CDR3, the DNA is TGCGCCAGCAGCTCGATCCGGGACAGGGGAGAGGGGGTAGGCTACGAGCAGTACTTC.

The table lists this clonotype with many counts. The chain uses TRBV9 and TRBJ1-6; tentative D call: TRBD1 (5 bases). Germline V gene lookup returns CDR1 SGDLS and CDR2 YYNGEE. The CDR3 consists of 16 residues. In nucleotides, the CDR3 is TGTGCAGTGGAGAGGGACCATAGCTCCTATAATTCACCCCTCCACTTT. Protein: CAVERDHSSYNSPLHF.

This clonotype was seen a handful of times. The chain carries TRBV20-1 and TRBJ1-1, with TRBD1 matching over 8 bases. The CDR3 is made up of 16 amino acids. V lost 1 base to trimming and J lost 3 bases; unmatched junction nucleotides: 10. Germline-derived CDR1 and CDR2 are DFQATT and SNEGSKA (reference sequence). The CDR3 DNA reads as TGCAGTGCTAGAGCCCCCCTGGGACAGGCGGACACTGAAGCTTTCTTT. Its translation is CSARAPLGQADTEAFF.